This T cell receptor (beta chain) was found in a study of blood T cell repertoires in COVID-19. Per the study methods: By means of reference gene primer amplification, nucleated cell counts were estimated. Generated by immunoSEQ multiplex PCR, the TCRdb table keeps only in-frame clones and is missing some. That table is the source of V, J and clone size, and D and trimming were worked out from the DNA. The sample contains around 400,000 clones, more than 85% of which appear only once. Germline assignment: CDR1 KGHSH and CDR2 LQKENI. Trimming left V 3 bases short and J 0 bases short, with 9 bases between. The CDR3 is 14 residues long. Those enrolled, adults aged roughly 18 to 100 years, came from around 24 US areas. Which cohort a participant joined came from the clinical history participants gave. A COVID-19 case had been met by exposed participants during the 2 weeks before study entry.

The TCR originated in a woman aged 40 to 50 who had been exposed to COVID-19. Sequenced material: PBMCs or T cells enriched from blood (not recorded which). The chain joins TRBV18 to TRBJ2-7; D call uncertain. The CDR3 bases are TGTGCCAGCTCACCTCTGACAAACTCCTACGAGCAGTACTTC. This gives the protein CASSPLTNSYEQYF.